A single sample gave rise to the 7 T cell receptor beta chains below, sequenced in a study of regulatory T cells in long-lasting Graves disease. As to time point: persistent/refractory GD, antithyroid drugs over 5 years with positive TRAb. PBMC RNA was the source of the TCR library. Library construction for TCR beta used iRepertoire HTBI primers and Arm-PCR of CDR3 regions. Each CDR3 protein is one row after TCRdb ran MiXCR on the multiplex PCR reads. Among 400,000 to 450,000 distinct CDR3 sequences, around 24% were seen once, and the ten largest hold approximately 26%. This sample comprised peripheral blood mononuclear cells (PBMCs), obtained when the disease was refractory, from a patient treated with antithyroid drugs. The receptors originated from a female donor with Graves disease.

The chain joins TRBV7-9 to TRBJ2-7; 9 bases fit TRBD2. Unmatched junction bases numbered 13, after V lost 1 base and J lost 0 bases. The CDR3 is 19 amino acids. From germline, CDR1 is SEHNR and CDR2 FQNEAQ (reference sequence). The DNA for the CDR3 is TGTGCCAGCAGCTTAGGTCTGACTAGCGGCCTTTCCTTCTCCTACGAGCAGTACTTC. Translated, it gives CASSLGLTSGLSFSYEQYF.

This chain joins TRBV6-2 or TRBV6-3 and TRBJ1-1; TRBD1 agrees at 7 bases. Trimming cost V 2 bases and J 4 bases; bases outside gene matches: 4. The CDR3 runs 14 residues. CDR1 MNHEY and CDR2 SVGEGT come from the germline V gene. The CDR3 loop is CASSYQGVSTEAFF. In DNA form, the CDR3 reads TGTGCCAGCAGTTACCAGGGGGTAAGCACTGAAGCTTTCTTT.

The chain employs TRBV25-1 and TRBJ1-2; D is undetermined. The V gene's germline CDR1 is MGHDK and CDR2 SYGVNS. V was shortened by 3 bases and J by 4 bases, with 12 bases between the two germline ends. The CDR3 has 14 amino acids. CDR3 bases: TGTGCCAGCAGTGAGAACACGAACTCCTATGGCTACACCTTC. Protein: CASSENTNSYGYTF.

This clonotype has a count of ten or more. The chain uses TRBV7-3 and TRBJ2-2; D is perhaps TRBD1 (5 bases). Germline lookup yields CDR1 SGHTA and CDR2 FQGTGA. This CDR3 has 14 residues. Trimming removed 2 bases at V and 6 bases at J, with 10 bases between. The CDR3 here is CASSLYQGSGELFF. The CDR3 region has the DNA TGTGCCAGCAGCTTATATCAGGGATCCGGGGAGCTGTTTTTT.

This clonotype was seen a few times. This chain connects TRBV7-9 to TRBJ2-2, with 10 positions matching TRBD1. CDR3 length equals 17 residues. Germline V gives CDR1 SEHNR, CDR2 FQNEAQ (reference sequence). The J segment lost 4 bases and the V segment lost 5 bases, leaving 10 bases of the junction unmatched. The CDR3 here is CASSTTGGVRRTGELFF. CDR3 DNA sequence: TGTGCCAGCAGCACGACAGGGGGCGTGCGTCGCACCGGGGAGCTGTTTTTT. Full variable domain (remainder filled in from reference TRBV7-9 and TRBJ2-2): DTGVSQNPRHKITKRGQNVTFRCDPISEHNRLYWYRQTLGQGPEFLTYFQNEAQLEKSRLLSDRFSAERPKGSFSTLEIQRTEQGDSAMYLCASSTTGGVRRTGELFFGEGSRLTVL.

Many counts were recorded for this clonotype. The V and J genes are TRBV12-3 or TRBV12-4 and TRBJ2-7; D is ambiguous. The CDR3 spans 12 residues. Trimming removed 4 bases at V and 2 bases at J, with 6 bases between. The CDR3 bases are TGTGCCAGCAGTTCTTTACCCTACGAGCAGTACTTC. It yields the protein CASSSLPYEQYF.

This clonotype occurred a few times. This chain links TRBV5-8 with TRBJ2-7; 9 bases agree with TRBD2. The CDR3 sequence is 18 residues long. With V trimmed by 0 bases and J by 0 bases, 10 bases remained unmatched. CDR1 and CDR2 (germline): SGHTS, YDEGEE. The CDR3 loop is CASSLGNSGSSYSYEQYF. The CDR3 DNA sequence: TGTGCCAGCAGCTTGGGTAATAGCGGGAGCTCCTACTCCTACGAGCAGTACTTC.